These T cell receptor beta chains were read from a single sample in a study of blood T cells in healthy people across ages. TCRdb itself ran the 5' RACE reads through MiXCR, one entry per CDR3 protein. Here the sample spans about 1.5 million distinct CDR3 sequences, approximately 42% being singletons. Sample: blood. These TCRs come from a woman aged 18-30 years in good health. The CDR3 runs from the conserved cysteine through the conserved F or W. A D gene is named only where the DNA matches it firmly. Where a row states a size, it is once, few, many or the class of an expanded clone; other rows omit it.

TRBJ1-5 TRBV24-1 few TRBD1 CATSDSRPGGGQPQHF TGTGCCACCAGTGATTCCCGGCCAGGGGGCGGTCAGCCCCAGCATTTT
TRBJ1-5 TRBV13 - - CASSLSRGGGPQHF TGTGCCAGCAGCTTAAGCAGGGGTGGAGGGCCCCAGCATTTT
TRBJ1-2 TRBV6-2/TRBV6-3 - TRBD1 CASSTRGQGRGYTF TGTGCCAGCAGCACCCGTGGACAGGGAAGAGGCTACACCTTC
TRBJ2-5 TRBV4-3 few - CASSPPGRQETQYF TGCGCCAGCAGCCCCCCCGGAAGACAAGAGACCCAGTACTTC
TRBJ1-2 TRBV27 - TRBD1 CASSPYDRVGGYTF TGTGCCAGCAGCCCATACGACAGGGTTGGTGGCTACACCTTC
TRBJ2-1 TRBV7-2 - - CASGLLGGRSYEQFF TGTGCCAGCGGCCTCTTGGGGGGCCGGTCCTATGAGCAGTTCTTC
TRBJ1-2 TRBV4-2 once - CASSQEDSLYNYGYTF TGTGCCAGCAGCCAAGAGGACAGCCTTTATAACTATGGCTACACCTTC
TRBJ2-5 TRBV11-2 few TRBD2 CASSRLAGGREQYF TGTGCCAGCAGCCGACTAGCGGGAGGAAGGGAGCAGTACTTC
TRBJ1-1 TRBV4-3 - - CASSQYGGGPMNTEAFF TGCGCCAGCAGCCAATATGGCGGGGGGCCGATGAACACTGAAGCTTTCTTT
TRBJ2-3 TRBV29-1 - - CSVRTRSTDTQYF TGCAGCGTTCGTACACGAAGCACAGATACGCAGTATTTT
TRBJ2-1 TRBV4-2 - TRBD2 CASSPILIRGGLEQFF TGTGCCAGCAGCCCTATCCTGATCCGGGGGGGCCTTGAGCAGTTCTTC
TRBJ2-2 TRBV20-1 - - CSARNVRGLNTGELFF TGCAGTGCTAGAAACGTACGGGGTCTGAACACCGGGGAGCTGTTTTTT
TRBJ2-5 TRBV29-1 - - CSVEGTVLEGAQYF TGCAGCGTTGAAGGGACGGTCCTTGAAGGCGCCCAGTACTTC
TRBJ2-7 TRBV20-1 - TRBD2 CSAPNRGRAFDEQYF TGCAGTGCTCCGAACCGCGGGAGGGCCTTCGACGAGCAGTACTTC
TRBJ2-3 TRBV6-1 few TRBD2 CAIRSWGTSVDTQYF TGTGCCATCCGTTCGTGGGGGACTAGCGTAGATACGCAGTATTTT
TRBJ2-7 TRBV4-2 - TRBD2 CASSQVSGGDNEQYF TGTGCCAGCAGCCAAGTTAGCGGGGGGGACAATGAGCAGTACTTC
TRBJ2-3 TRBV29-1 - - CSVALAGGQYTQYF TGCAGCGTAGCCCTAGCTGGGGGCCAATATACGCAGTATTTT
TRBJ1-2 TRBV5-5 many - CASSQDRDGYTF TGTGCCAGCAGCCAGGACCGTGATGGCTACACCTTC
TRBJ2-5 TRBV29-1 few - CSVVYHQETQYF TGCAGCGTTGTTTACCACCAAGAGACCCAGTACTTC
TRBJ2-1 TRBV14 - - CASSRGTDYYNEQFF TGTGCCAGCAGCCGCGGGACGGACTATTACAATGAGCAGTTCTTC
TRBJ2-1 TRBV11-2 - TRBD2 CVSSLVSGRSNEQFF TGTGTCAGCAGCTTAGTAAGCGGGAGGTCCAATGAGCAGTTCTTC
TRBJ2-3 TRBV20-1 - - CSAREEGSKDTQYF TGCAGTGCTAGAGAGGAAGGGAGTAAAGATACGCAGTATTTT
TRBJ2-7 TRBV4-1 - TRBD2 CASSQEKTSGAYNEQYF TGCGCCAGCAGCCAAGAAAAAACTAGCGGGGCTTACAATGAGCAGTACTTC
TRBJ2-3 TRBV6-5 - - CASSDFRPDTQYF TGTGCCAGCAGTGACTTCAGGCCAGATACGCAGTATTTT
TRBJ2-4 TRBV11-2 - - CASSGYGGVQYF TGTGCCAGCAGCGGCTACGGGGGAGTGCAGTACTTC
TRBJ1-2 TRBV20-1 - TRBD1 CSAERARTGGHYGYTF TGCAGTGCTGAACGGGCCCGGACAGGGGGACACTATGGCTACACCTTC
TRBJ1-5 TRBV15 - - CATSTDLGVSQPRHF TGTGCCACCAGCACCGACCTCGGGGTCAGTCAGCCCCGGCATTTT
TRBJ2-3 TRBV11-2 - TRBD2 CASSRSGDYTDTQYF TGTGCCAGCAGCCGTAGCGGGGATTACACAGATACGCAGTATTTT
TRBJ1-2 TRBV4-1 few - CASSQDGTSYGYTF TGCGCCAGCAGCCAAGATGGAACGTCCTATGGCTACACCTTC
TRBJ1-2 TRBV2 - - CASSETFHRVLANYGYTF TGTGCCAGCAGTGAAACTTTCCACAGGGTGTTGGCTAACTATGGCTACACCTTC
TRBJ2-3 TRBV4-2 - - CTSRGDGTDTQYF TGTACCAGCAGGGGCGACGGCACAGATACGCAGTATTTT
TRBJ1-5 TRBV20-1 - - CSARRTDRTQPQHF TGCAGTGCTAGAAGGACGGACCGCACTCAGCCCCAGCATTTT
TRBJ1-2 TRBV15 - - CATSRDRERPWGYTF TGTGCCACCAGCAGAGATCGGGAACGGCCTTGGGGCTACACCTTC
TRBJ1-1 TRBV9 - TRBD1 CASSVGEKGARNTEAFF TGTGCCAGCAGCGTAGGGGAGAAGGGGGCAAGGAACACTGAAGCTTTCTTT
TRBJ2-1 TRBV14 - TRBD2 CASSHGVLAGNEQFF TGTGCCAGCAGCCACGGGGTACTAGCGGGGAATGAGCAGTTCTTC
TRBJ2-5 TRBV3-1 - - CAGSHSGRMETQYF TGTGCCGGCAGCCACTCAGGGAGAATGGAGACCCAGTACTTC
TRBJ2-4 TRBV6-2/TRBV6-3 - - CASSYPPAASGTLLAKNIQYF TGTGCCAGCAGTTACCCTCCGGCCGCGTCAGGGACACTTCTAGCCAAAAACATTCAGTACTTC
TRBJ2-1 TRBV2 - - CAGLSPSSYNKQFF TGTGCCGGTCTGAGCCCGAGCTCCTACAATAAGCAGTTCTTC
TRBJ2-3 TRBV9 - - CASSFRDGDTDTQYF TGTGCCAGCAGCTTCCGGGACGGGGACACAGATACGCAGTATTTT
TRBJ2-1 TRBV21-1 - - CASPRGGYEQFF TGTGCCAGCCCAAGGGGAGGGTATGAGCAGTTCTTC
TRBJ2-1 TRBV7-2 - TRBD2 CASSFSPLAGYEQFF TGTGCCAGCAGTTTCTCCCCCCTAGCGGGGTATGAGCAGTTCTTC